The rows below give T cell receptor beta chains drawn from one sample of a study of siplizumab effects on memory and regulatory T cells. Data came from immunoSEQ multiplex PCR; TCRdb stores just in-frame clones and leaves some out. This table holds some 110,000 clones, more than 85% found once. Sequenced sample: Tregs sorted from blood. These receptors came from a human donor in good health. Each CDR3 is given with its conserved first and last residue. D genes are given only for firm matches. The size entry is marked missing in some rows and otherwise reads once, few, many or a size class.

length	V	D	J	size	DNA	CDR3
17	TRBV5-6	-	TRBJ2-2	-	TGTGCCAGCAGCTCGATCCACTCTAGCGTAATCACCGGGGAGCTGTTTTTT	CASSSIHSSVITGELFF
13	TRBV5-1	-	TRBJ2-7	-	TGCGCCAGCAGGTGGCAGAGCTCCTACGAGCAGTACTTC	CASRWQSSYEQYF
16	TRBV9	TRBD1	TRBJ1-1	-	TGTGCCAGCAGCCCCCGACAGGGGGGCGGTGACACTGAAGCTTTCTTT	CASSPRQGGGDTEAFF
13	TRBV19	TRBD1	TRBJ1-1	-	TGTGCCACCGTCTTGACAGGGGAGACTGAAGCTTTCTTT	CATVLTGETEAFF
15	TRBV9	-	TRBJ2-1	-	TGTGCCAGCAGCGTAGAAGCCCGACTACTCAATGAGCAGTTCTTC	CASSVEARLLNEQFF
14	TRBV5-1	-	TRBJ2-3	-	TGCGCCAGCAGTTGGGGACATTACACAGATACGCAGTATTTT	CASSWGHYTDTQYF
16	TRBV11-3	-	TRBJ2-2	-	TGTGCCAGCAGCCCCCGAGTTCGACGGGGCACCGGGGAGCTGTTTTTT	CASSPRVRRGTGELFF
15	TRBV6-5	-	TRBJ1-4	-	TGTGCCAGCAGTTACGGTGTGGGCCTAAGGGAAAAACTGTTTTTT	CASSYGVGLREKLFF
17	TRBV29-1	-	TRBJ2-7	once	TGCAGCGCCACGAGGGGTTGGGGGACTGCAAGCTCCTACGAGCAGTACTTC	CSATRGWGTASSYEQYF
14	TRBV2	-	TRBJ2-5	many	TGTGCCAGCAGCAGGGGATTGTACCAAGAGACCCAGTACTTC	CASSRGLYQETQYF
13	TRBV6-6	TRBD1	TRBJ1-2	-	TGTGCCAGCAGTTTCGACAGGGGCGATGGCTACACCTTC	CASSFDRGDGYTF
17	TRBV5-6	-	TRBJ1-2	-	TGTGCCAGCAGCTGGTCCCAGGGGTTTATTTCCCTCTATGGCTACACCTTC	CASSWSQGFISLYGYTF
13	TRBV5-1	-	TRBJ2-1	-	TGCGCCAGCAGCCTTCAGGAGTACAATGAGCAGTTCTTC	CASSLQEYNEQFF
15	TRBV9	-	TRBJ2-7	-	TGTGCCAGCAGCGTAGGCAGAAACGGGGCATACGAGCAGTACTTC	CASSVGRNGAYEQYF
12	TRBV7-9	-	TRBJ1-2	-	TGTGCCAGCAGCCGAGAACCAGGGGGCTACACCTTC	CASSREPGGYTF
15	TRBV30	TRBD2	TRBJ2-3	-	TGTGCCCGAACGTCGGGACTAGCGGGATCAGATACGCAGTATTTT	CARTSGLAGSDTQYF
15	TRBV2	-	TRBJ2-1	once	TGTGCCAGCAGTGAAGGGAGAGGGGGGGGCAATGAGCAGTTCTTC	CASSEGRGGGNEQFF
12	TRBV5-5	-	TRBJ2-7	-	TGTGCCAGCAGCTTCGTCTCAAACGAGCAGTACTTC	CASSFVSNEQYF
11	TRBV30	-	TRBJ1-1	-	TGTGCCTGGAGTAGAGGGACTGAAGCTTTCTTT	CAWSRGTEAFF
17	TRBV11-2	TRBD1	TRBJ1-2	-	TGTGCCAGCAGCCCACCCCCGGGACAGGGTAATAGCTATGGCTACACCTTC	CASSPPPGQGNSYGYTF
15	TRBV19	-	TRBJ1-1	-	TGTGCCAGTAGTATAGATCTATCGGGGGGGGTGAAAGCTTTCTTT	CASSIDLSGGVKAFF
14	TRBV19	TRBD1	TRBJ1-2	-	TGTGCCAGTAGTATCACAGGGGGCGTCCATGGCTACACCTTC	CASSITGGVHGYTF
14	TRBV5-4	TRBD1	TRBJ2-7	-	TGTGCCAGCAGCCAGACAGGGGGGGACTACGAGCAGTACTTC	CASSQTGGDYEQYF
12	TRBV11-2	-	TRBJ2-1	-	TGTGCCAGCAGCTTAAAGGGGTATGAGCAGTTCTTC	CASSLKGYEQFF
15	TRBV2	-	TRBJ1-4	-	TGTGCCAGCAGTGAATCTTCTGGGTCCGGTGAAAAACTGTTTTTT	CASSESSGSGEKLFF
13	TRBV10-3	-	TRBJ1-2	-	TGTGCCATCACCCAGGGTTCCGACTATGGCTACACCTTC	CAITQGSDYGYTF
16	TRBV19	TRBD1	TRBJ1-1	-	TGTGCCAGTAGTTCGGACAGGGAGAATGGCGGCACTGAAGCTTTCTTT	CASSSDRENGGTEAFF
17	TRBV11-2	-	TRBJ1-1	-	TGTGCCAGCAGCTTAGACAGGGCCCGAATCATGAACACTGAAGCTTTCTTT	CASSLDRARIMNTEAFF
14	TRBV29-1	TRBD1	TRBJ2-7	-	TGCAGCGTTGAGAACAGGGGAAGCTCCTACGAGCAGTACTTC	CSVENRGSSYEQYF